What follows are 10 T cell receptor beta chains derived from one specimen sequenced in a study of shared clonotypes between healthy human individuals. Clones were sequenced by immunoSEQ multiplex PCR, and TCRdb holds only the in-frame ones, with some missing. Among about 1 million clones listed, about 75% were seen once. The sequenced material came from memory CD4+ T cells sorted from blood. The subset denotes: CD45RA-negative fraction. All receptors come from a man aged 18 to 29 in good health.

A few counts support this clone. The CDR3 DNA reads TGTGCCAGCAGTCCCTGGTGGGATAGCAATCAGCCCCAGCATTTT. This gives the protein CASSPWWDSNQPQHF. The V and J genes are TRBV28 and TRBJ1-5; D is undetermined. This CDR3 is 15 amino acids long. V lost 5 bases to trimming and J lost 0 bases, with 11 bases between them. Germline CDR1 reads MDHEN; CDR2 reads SYDVKM.

The chain couples TRBV18 to TRBJ1-1; D perhaps matches TRBD1 (6 bases). Per the germline V gene, CDR1 is KGHSH and CDR2 is LQKENI. The V and J ends lost 2 bases and 2 bases respectively, with 12 bases between them. CDR3 size: 15 residues. This chain's CDR3 is CASSPFQGLNTEAFF. CDR3 sequence (DNA): TGTGCCAGCTCACCATTTCAGGGGCTCAACACTGAAGCTTTCTTT.

The chain has TRBV4-2 and TRBJ1-5; D perhaps matches TRBD1 (5 bases). The CDR3 contains 15 residues. The V gene lost 0 bases and the J gene lost 5 bases, with 11 bases spanning the gap. Germline values: CDR1 LGHNA, CDR2 YNFKEQ. The CDR3: CASSQDLGDDQPQHF. The CDR3, as DNA: TGTGCCAGCAGCCAAGATCTCGGGGACGATCAGCCCCAGCATTTT.

The J gene is TRBJ1-2, the V gene TRBV19, with 8 bases fitting TRBD1. The V segment lost 8 bases and the J segment 7 bases; nucleotides outside the gene matches: 6. In germline, CDR1 is LNHDA, CDR2 SQIVND (reference sequence). The CDR3 covers 12 residues. The CDR3 is CASRDRSSGYTF. The CDR3 region has the DNA TGTGCCAGTCGGGACAGGTCAAGTGGCTACACCTTC.

Ten or more counts support this clone. Different DNA sequences within this sample yield the same CDR3. The V gene is TRBV2, the J gene TRBJ2-1; 12 positions match TRBD2. V was clipped by 6 bases and J by 4 bases; unmatched bases: 4. This CDR3 contains 15 residues. From germline, CDR1 is SNHLY and CDR2 FYNNEI. The CDR3 nucleotides read TGTGCCAGCAGGGGGACTAGCGGGTCATACAATGAGCAGTTCTTC. Protein: CASRGTSGSYNEQFF.

The CDR3 loop reads CAWSAGRRETYEQYF. The CDR3 coding sequence is TGTGCCTGGAGTGCTGGGAGGCGCGAAACCTACGAGCAGTACTTC. This chain links TRBV30 with TRBJ2-7; tentatively, D is TRBD2 (6 bases). Germline V gene data show CDR1 as GTSNPN and CDR2 as SVGIG (reference sequence). The CDR3 is made up of 15 amino acids. V shed 1 base and J shed 2 bases, with 15 bases lying between them.

The CDR3 region has the DNA TGTGCCATCAGTGAGGGATATACGCAGTATTTT. Protein: CAISEGYTQYF. The chain carries TRBV10-3 and TRBJ2-3, with D hard to call. The germline V and J ends were trimmed by 2 bases and 7 bases, with 4 bases remaining between them. Germline lookup yields CDR1 ENHRY and CDR2 SYGVKD. CDR3 length equals 11 residues.

This chain links TRBV7-8 with TRBJ1-4; possible D gene TRBD1, 6 bases. Germline CDR1 and CDR2: SGHVS and FQNEAQ. V lost 0 bases and J 14 bases, leaving 13 bases between the germline ends. This CDR3 has 13 residues. Here the CDR3 DNA reads TGTGCCAGCAGCTTAGCGTTACGGGACATTCTGTTTTTT. Translation: CASSLALRDILFF.

The chain carries TRBV7-2 and TRBJ1-1, with 7 bases identical to TRBD1. The trim removed 4 bases at V and 4 bases at J, leaving 15 bases unmatched. The CDR3 loop spans 17 amino acids. Germline CDR1 is SGHTA and CDR2 is FQGNSA. The chain's CDR3 is CASSWGDRERWGTEAFF. CDR3 nucleotides: TGTGCCAGCAGCTGGGGAGACAGGGAACGGTGGGGCACTGAAGCTTTCTTT.

The chain joins TRBV14 to TRBJ1-6; D call uncertain. Germline V gene lookup returns CDR1 SGHDN and CDR2 FVKESK. V was pared by 2 bases and J by 0 bases, with 11 bases between. The length of the CDR3 is 17 residues. The DNA for the CDR3 is TGTGCCAGCAGCCAAATGGACGGCAGCTCCTATAATTCACCCCTCCACTTT. Its translation is CASSQMDGSSYNSPLHF.